This T cell receptor beta chain originates from a study of shared clonotypes between healthy human individuals (TCRdb year 2020). About the full investigation: Three men and a couple of women, aged 18 to 49 years, made up the cohort. For each donor, three plates each were used for CD4 naive and CD4 memory, two plates were used for CD8 naive, and one plate was used for CD8 memory. The study deeply sequenced blood TCR repertoires of five healthy adults to estimate repertoire size and the extent of clonotype sharing between individuals. To increase sequencing depth and limit assay-specific biases, TCR repertoire library preparation and sequencing were carried out by different laboratories using diverse techniques. Between about 0.85 and 10 billion PBMCs per donor were obtained by leukapheresis. The investigation overall reported the following: Compared with non-shared clonotypes, the clonotypes found in all four sorted-subset donors had higher generation probabilities. Larger estimated clonotype richness was generally found for naive subsets than for memory subsets. Only blood was sampled, and tissue TCR repertoires likely differ from those in blood. Approximately 5% of naive CD4, approximately 3.7% of naive CD8, 2% to 2.5% of memory CD4, and around 0.4% of memory CD8 clonotypes were shared across a few donors. Pairwise subsampling indicated that sequencing depth was expected to affect the degree of clonotype sharing among donors. Even with the large sequencing depth, rarefaction of the sorted-subset datasets indicated that sequencing was incomplete. Because the study included a small number of donors, the genetic and exposure-history diversity represented was limited.

The cysteine opens and the phenylalanine closes a CDR3 of 16 amino acids. The kept DNA is CDR3 alone, 48 bases in frame from the first base. For CDR1 and CDR2, the germline V gene lists SNHLY and FYNNEI. Germline trimming amounts to 4 bases on V and 2 bases on J, with 5 as the count of junction bases outside the gene matches. Using the deep immunoSEQ assay, multiplex PCR amplified TCR CDR3 regions from genomic DNA. Extracted genomic DNA from each cell subset was spread evenly across all wells of several immunoSEQ 96-well plates, with each plate serving as a replicate. For sorted subsets, each replicate PCR was loaded with 150 to 250 ng genomic DNA, equivalent to 25,000 to 35,000 T cell genomes. The purified libraries were quantified using a Qubit 3.0 fluorometer, sized with a Bioanalyzer 2100, and then quantified again using the KAPA Library Quantification kit. Every immunoSEQ 96-well plate was sequenced on a separate single-read 150-cycle Illumina NextSeq 550 flow cell. In the authors' own workflow: Because only junctional sequences without quality scores were contained in the immunoSEQ output, filtering matching that applied to full-length reads could not be performed. To assign V/J genes and CDR3, sequences were annotated using PyIR, a Python wrapper for IgBLAST v1.9, with IMGT germline references. Any read was removed if the V/J assignment was weak (E-value above 1e-6), the CDR3 was missing, or the read contained stop codons, out-of-frame junctions, or ambiguous translated residues. A V3J clonotype was defined by an identical inferred V gene, J gene, and CDR3 amino acid sequence. The percentage overlap between two repertoires was calculated by dividing the number of shared unique clonotypes by the size of the smaller repertoire. Repertoire richness was assessed with RTK rarefaction, the Chao1 estimator, and Recon v2.1 estimates of unobserved clonotypes. OLGA was used to compute generation probabilities for all TCRbeta clonotypes that the gDNA method yielded from four donors. TCRdb took over this immuneACCESS table, retaining in-frame rearrangements with V and J assigned. Such tables are incomplete; in checked studies, under half of the missing clones stem from an unresolved V gene, and the remainder is unexplained. V, J and clone size are those of that table, while D and trimming were read from the DNA. Here the sample has 950,000 to 1,100,000 clones; around 74% occur a single time. The top ten clones comprise roughly 1.4% of the sample.

The donors were healthy, HIV-negative adults with no recently reported acute infections or vaccinations. Only Caucasian adults living in Nashville, Tennessee, USA were represented among the donors. CD4+ T cells were enriched through magnetic negative selection, after which naive cells were positively selected on CD45RA and the remaining negative fraction served as the memory subset. Blood was collected by leukapheresis, and PBMCs were isolated by Ficoll-Histopaque density gradient centrifugation and then cryopreserved in liquid nitrogen vapor phase. Analytical flow cytometry was used to check the purity and quantity of every magnetically sorted T cell population. From each sorted fraction, genomic DNA was isolated and quantified by UV absorbance on a Nanodrop 2000c. Points on this clone: Its antigen is unknown. Per-base qualities were not stored, and no clone one base away is much larger.

The source material was memory CD4+ T cells sorted from blood. The cell subset or site label for this specimen denotes: CD45RA-negative fraction. The chain is assembled from TRBV2 and TRBJ1-6; a stretch of 7 junction bases matches TRBD1. The receptor comes from a man aged 18 to 35 in good health. The CDR3 sequence is CASSVTDRAYNSPLHF. The bases are TGTGCCAGCAGTGTAACAGACAGGGCCTATAATTCACCCCTCCACTTT.